The clone carrying this TCR beta chain was recorded many times. TCRdb re-called the 5' RACE reads with MiXCR, one entry per CDR3 protein. The sample includes approximately 70,000 distinct CDR3 sequences, roughly 3.9% of them seen just once. This sample stems from a study of neurological immune-mediated disorders. The sequence derives from a man between 25 and 39 years old with multiple sclerosis. The sequenced sample was PBMCs.

As DNA, the CDR3 is TGTGCCAGCAGCCCAAAGGGAGAAACCGGGGAGCTGTTTTTT. Its translation is CASSPKGETGELFF. This chain connects TRBV7-9 to TRBJ2-2; weak D call: TRBD2 (5 bases). Germline loops: CDR1 SEHNR, CDR2 FQNEAQ (reference sequence). V was pared by 5 bases and J by 5 bases, with 12 bases between. The length of the CDR3 is 14 residues.